The rows below give T cell receptor beta chains drawn from one sample of a study of CD8 T cells in ankylosing spondylitis. TCRdb reanalysed the 5' RACE reads using MiXCR and keeps one entry per CDR3 protein. The sample includes roughly 180,000 distinct CDR3 sequences, around 8.9% seen only once; the top ten take over 13%. The sequenced sample consisted of blood, either unsorted or a sorted T cell fraction (not recorded which). Source of these receptors: a female donor with ankylosing spondylitis or in good health (not recorded which). The CDR3 runs from the conserved cysteine through the conserved F or W. Each record gives: clone size, V gene, J gene, D gene, CDR3 protein, CDR3 DNA. D genes are given only for firm matches. A clone size is listed for some rows: how often the clone was seen (once, few, many), or a class if it is expanded.

few,TRBV30,TRBJ2-2,.,CACSGWAGELFF,TGTGCCTGCTCCGGGTGGGCCGGGGAGCTGTTTTTT
few,TRBV9,TRBJ2-3,TRBD2,CASSVSGVYTDTQYF,TGTGCCAGCAGCGTGAGCGGGGTTTACACAGATACGCAGTATTTT
.,TRBV4-3,TRBJ2-1,TRBD2,CASSPGLAGESGDEQFF,TGCGCCAGCAGCCCGGGACTAGCGGGAGAAAGTGGCGATGAGCAGTTCTTC
few,TRBV6-5,TRBJ1-4,.,CASSYLNEKLFF,TGTGCCAGCAGTTACCTTAATGAAAAACTGTTTTTT
few,TRBV7-9,TRBJ2-7,.,CASSFANSYEQYF,TGTGCCAGCAGCTTCGCCAACTCCTACGAGCAGTACTTC
.,TRBV9,TRBJ2-1,.,CASSVAEAYNEQFF,TGTGCCAGCAGCGTAGCCGAGGCGTACAATGAGCAGTTCTTC
few,TRBV27,TRBJ1-1,.,CASSPWTWNTEAFF,TGTGCCAGCAGCCCCTGGACTTGGAACACTGAAGCTTTCTTT
.,TRBV6-5,TRBJ1-5,.,CASSNGLGQPQHF,TGTGCCAGCAGTAACGGCCTGGGGCAGCCCCAGCATTTT
many,TRBV10-2,TRBJ2-1,.,CATRRGSSRDEQFF,TGCGCCACCAGGAGGGGTTCGTCTAGGGATGAGCAGTTCTTC
many,TRBV4-2,TRBJ2-3,TRBD2,CASSFTAGEGTDTQYF,TGTGCCAGCAGCTTCACAGCGGGAGAGGGCACAGATACGCAGTATTTT
.,TRBV30,TRBJ2-7,.,CAWKAGHEQYF,TGTGCCTGGAAGGCCGGGCACGAGCAGTACTTC
.,TRBV20-1,TRBJ1-2,.,CSVRGTDDGYTF,TGCAGTGTTCGCGGGACGGACGATGGCTACACCTTC
few,TRBV6-5,TRBJ1-1,.,CASSYSSGAEAFF,TGTGCCAGCAGTTACTCGTCGGGGGCTGAAGCTTTCTTT
.,TRBV27,TRBJ2-4,TRBD1,CASGRGQNIQYF,TGTGCCAGCGGAAGGGGGCAAAACATTCAGTACTTC
many,TRBV25-1,TRBJ1-3,.,CASSRGPVFDF,TGTGCCAGCAGTCGAGGACCAGTCTTTGATTTT